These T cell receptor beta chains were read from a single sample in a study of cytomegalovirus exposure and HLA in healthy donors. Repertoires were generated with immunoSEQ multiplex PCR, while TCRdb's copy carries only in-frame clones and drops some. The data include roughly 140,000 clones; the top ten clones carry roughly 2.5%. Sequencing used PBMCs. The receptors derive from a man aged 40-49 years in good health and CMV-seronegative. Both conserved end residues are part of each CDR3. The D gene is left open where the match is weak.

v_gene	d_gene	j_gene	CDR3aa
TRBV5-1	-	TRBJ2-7	CASSPDTYEQYF
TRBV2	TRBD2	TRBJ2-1	CASSGGGAGYEQFF
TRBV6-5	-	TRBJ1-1	CASSYQLGDTGEAFF
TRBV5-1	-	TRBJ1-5	CASSENAGANQPQHF
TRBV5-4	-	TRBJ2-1	CASSLAVGGTYNEQFF
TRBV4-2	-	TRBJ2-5	CASSQDQGQETQYF
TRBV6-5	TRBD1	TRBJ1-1	CASNPGQRFNTEAFF
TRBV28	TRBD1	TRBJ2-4	CASNSQGAVAKNIQYF
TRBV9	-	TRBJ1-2	CASSGLSGSYGYTF
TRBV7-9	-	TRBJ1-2	CASSLAGGINYGYTF
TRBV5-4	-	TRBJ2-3	CASSFDGGRGTDTQYF
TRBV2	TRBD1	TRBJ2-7	CASSVLGQGRDEQYF
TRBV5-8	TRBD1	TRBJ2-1	CASSRPKQGLLDNEQFF
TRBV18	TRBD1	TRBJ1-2	CASSPGQGDYGYTF
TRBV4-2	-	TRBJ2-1	CASSQGAPDNEQFF
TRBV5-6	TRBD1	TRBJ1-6	CASSRDRTHSPLHF
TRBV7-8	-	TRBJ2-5	CASSYGQRETQYF
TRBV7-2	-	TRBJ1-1	CASSLDGLIRGWTEAFF
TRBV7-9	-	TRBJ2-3	CASSLDPTGTDTQYF
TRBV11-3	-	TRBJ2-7	CASSPAAGTYEQYF